This T cell receptor (beta chain) was identified during a study of tumor-infiltrating lymphocytes in primary liver carcinoma. Across the study: Ranging in age from 30 to 69 years, the patients were men and women.

This CDR3 is 14 amino acids long. Germline V CDR1 and CDR2: SGHAT, FQNNGV. To note about this clonotype: Its antigen is not known. The junction shows a germline mismatch at one end, possibly a read error.

Overall study results and limits: Whereas tumor region pairs overlapped more, tumor-adjacent and tumor-blood pairs overlapped less. Comparison of CD4+ and CD8+ repertoires was precluded by bulk unsorted samples.

Starting from approximately 470 ng of total RNA, TCR beta cDNA was produced with a primer in the constant region. A slightly modified ARM-PCR protocol with three nested multiplex PCR rounds produced these TCR beta libraries. TRBV1-TRBV30 forward primers paired with a C-beta reverse primer were used in the first two PCR rounds, which ran about 11 cycles each. TCRdb reanalysed the multiplex PCR reads using MiXCR and keeps one entry per CDR3 protein. The table has over 250,000 distinct CDR3 sequences, 58% seen once. The source of the blood RNA was unsorted whole blood, and germline DNA was extracted as well. At sampling, these chronic HBV carriers had received no treatment.

This rearrangement joins TRBV11-2 to TRBJ2-7; 10 nucleotides match TRBD1. The receptor's source is a woman aged 25 to 45 with primary liver carcinoma and hepatitis B virus infection. Sample: peripheral blood. DNA for the CDR3: TGTGTCAGCAGCCGACAGGGGGCCGCCTACGAGCAGTACTTC. The encoded protein is CVSSRQGAAYEQYF.